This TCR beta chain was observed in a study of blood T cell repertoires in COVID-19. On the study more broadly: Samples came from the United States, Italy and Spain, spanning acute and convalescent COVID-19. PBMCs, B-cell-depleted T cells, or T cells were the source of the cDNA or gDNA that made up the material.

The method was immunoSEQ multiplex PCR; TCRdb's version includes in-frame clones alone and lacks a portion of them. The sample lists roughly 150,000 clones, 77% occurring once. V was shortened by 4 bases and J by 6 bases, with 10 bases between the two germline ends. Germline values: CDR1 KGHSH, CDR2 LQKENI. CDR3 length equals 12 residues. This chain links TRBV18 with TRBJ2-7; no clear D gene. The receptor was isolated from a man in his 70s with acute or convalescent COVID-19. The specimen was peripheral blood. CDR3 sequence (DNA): TGTGCCAGCTCACTCTCCAGGCTCGAGCAGTACTTC. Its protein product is CASSLSRLEQYF.